The 14 T cell receptor beta chains given below trace back to one sample, sequenced in a study of regulatory T cells in long-lasting Graves disease. Time point given: newly diagnosed GD, antithyroid drugs for less than 3 months. The TCR library was made from RNA extracted from PBMCs. Combining iRepertoire HTBI primers with Arm-PCR of CDR3 regions, the authors built TCR beta libraries. MiXCR was run by TCRdb on the multiplex PCR reads, yielding one entry per CDR3 protein. The data hold 520,000 or so distinct CDR3 sequences, with approximately 12% observed a single time. These data were likewise used in another study, on T cells in Graves' hyperthyroidism and ophthalmopathy.

The specimen was peripheral blood mononuclear cells (PBMCs), collected at new diagnosis, from a patient treated with antithyroid drugs. These receptors all stem from a woman aged 25 to 39 with Graves disease.

The chain recombines TRBV4-2 with TRBJ2-5, with D uncertain. The CDR3 is 15 residues long. Trimming left V 1 base short and J 5 bases short, with 14 bases between. The V gene's germline CDR1 is LGHNA and CDR2 YNFKEQ. CDR3 nucleotides: TGTGCCAGCAGCCAAGGGTTAGAGAGCTTGGAGACCCAGTACTTC. Translated, it gives CASSQGLESLETQYF.

This clonotype was observed many times. V gene TRBV11-1 combines with J gene TRBJ2-5, with TRBD1 identical over 9 bases. The CDR3 is made up of 14 amino acids. The V segment lost 5 bases and the J segment 3 bases; nucleotides outside the gene matches: 4. Germline-derived CDR1 and CDR2 are SGHAT and FQDESV (reference sequence). CDR3 DNA: TGTGCCAGCAGCCCCCGGGACAGGGAAGAGACCCAGTACTTC. It encodes CASSPRDREETQYF.

CDR3 bases: TGTGCCAGCAGCCAAGATGTGGGATTAGCAGGCGTGGGTGAGCAGTTCTTC. Amino acid sequence: CASSQDVGLAGVGEQFF. V usage is TRBV4-2 and J usage is TRBJ2-1, with D uncertain. This CDR3 region has 17 residues. In germline, CDR1 is LGHNA, CDR2 YNFKEQ. V shed 0 bases and J shed 9 bases, with 21 bases lying between them.

Only one count was recorded for this clonotype. J is TRBJ1-6 and V is TRBV6-2 or TRBV6-3; TRBD1 might be the D (5 bases). Germline V gives CDR1 MNHEY, CDR2 SVGEGT. CDR3 length: 13 residues. Trimming left V 10 bases short and J 3 bases short, with 10 bases between. The CDR3 loop reads CATTGVYNSPLHF. DNA of the CDR3: TGTGCCACGACGGGGGTCTATAATTCACCCCTCCACTTT.

This clonotype was picked up many times. The chain combines TRBV27 with TRBJ1-1; no clear D. The CDR3 is made up of 18 amino acids. V dropped 0 bases and J dropped 6 bases, with 23 bases sitting between them. In germline, CDR1 is MNHEY, CDR2 SMNVEV (reference sequence). The CDR3 reads CASSLSVGRTFRHSEAFF. In nucleotides, the CDR3 is TGTGCCAGCAGTTTATCAGTCGGCCGGACTTTTCGCCACTCTGAAGCTTTCTTT.

This clonotype was counted at least ten times. The rearrangement links TRBV12-3 or TRBV12-4 to TRBJ2-7; 9 bases fit TRBD2. This CDR3 comprises 15 residues. Trimming cost V 1 base and J 3 bases; bases outside gene matches: 4. Written as DNA, the CDR3 is TGTGCCAGCAGTTTAGGTGCGGGAGGGGACTACGAGCAGTACTTC. Its translation: CASSLGAGGDYEQYF.

This clonotype was counted only a few times. The chain recombines TRBV27 with TRBJ1-1, with 11 nucleotides matching TRBD1. CDR1 and CDR2 from the germline V gene are MNHEY and SMNVEV (reference sequence). This CDR3 is 18 amino acids long. After removal of 6 bases from V and 5 bases from J, the junction contained 17 bases not matched to a gene. CDR3 residues: CASRNLYLGTGGGTEAFF. DNA of the CDR3: TGTGCCAGCAGGAATCTGTATTTGGGGACAGGGGGAGGTACTGAAGCTTTCTTT.

This clonotype was seen repeatedly, ten times or more. This chain joins TRBV20-1 and TRBJ1-1, with D uncertain. V lost 0 bases, J lost 2 bases, and 7 bases lay in between. Germline values: CDR1 DFQATT, CDR2 SNEGSKA (reference sequence). The CDR3 runs 13 residues. The CDR3 sequence is CSARDIINTEAFF. The CDR3 DNA is TGCAGTGCTAGAGATATCATAAACACTGAAGCTTTCTTT.

This clonotype was found many times. The chain uses TRBV18 and TRBJ2-1; 15 bases match TRBD2. CDR3 length equals 16 residues. V shed 6 bases and J 7 bases; nucleotides not matched to a gene: 7. Germline-derived CDR1 and CDR2 are KGHSH and LQKENI. The CDR3 sequence is CASSPLGTSGGNEQFF. CDR3 coding DNA: TGTGCCAGCTCGCCTCTTGGGACTAGCGGGGGGAATGAGCAGTTCTTC.

This clonotype was counted at least ten times. V and J are TRBV20-1 and TRBJ1-5, with a possible D match to TRBD1 (5 bases). The CDR3 runs 13 residues. V lost 1 base, J lost 3 bases, and 7 bases lay in between. CDR1 and CDR2 (germline): DFQATT, SNEGSKA (reference sequence). The CDR3 nucleotides are TGCAGTGCTAGAGCCAGGGACAATCAGCCCCAGCATTTT. This sequence encodes CSARARDNQPQHF.

V gene TRBV6-5 combines with J gene TRBJ2-1, with TRBD1 as a possible D gene (6 bases). Germline-derived CDR1 and CDR2 are MNHEY and SVGAGI. The CDR3 spans 11 residues. V lost 3 bases and J lost 12, with 9 bases in between. CDR3 region: CASSYTGRQFF. CDR3 sequence (DNA): TGTGCCAGCAGTTATACAGGGAGGCAGTTCTTC.

This chain connects TRBV11-2 to TRBJ2-3; TRBD2 aligns across 13 bases. CDR1 SGHAT and CDR2 FQNNGV come from the germline V gene. Germline trimming cut 0 bases from V and 6 bases from J; bases unmatched to any gene: 9. CDR3 size: 18 residues. CDR3 sequence reads: CASSLEPGLAGFVDTQYF. The CDR3 nucleotides read TGTGCCAGCAGCTTAGAGCCGGGACTAGCGGGATTCGTGGATACGCAGTATTTT.

This clonotype was counted at least ten times. The genes are TRBV12-3 or TRBV12-4 and TRBJ2-1; 7 bases are a match to TRBD1. The CDR3 is 13 amino acids. The V segment lost 8 bases and the J segment 2 bases; nucleotides outside the gene matches: 3. CDR3 protein: CASRDSTYNEQFF. CDR3 DNA sequence: TGTGCCAGCCGGGACAGCACCTACAATGAGCAGTTCTTC.

This clonotype has at least ten counts. The V gene is TRBV2, the J gene TRBJ1-5; D might be TRBD1 (6 bases). The germline V and J ends were trimmed by 7 bases and 7 bases, with 14 bases remaining between them. This CDR3 has 13 amino acids. CDR1 and CDR2 (germline): SNHLY, FYNNEI. The CDR3, as DNA: TGTGCCAGCATGGGGGAGGGGGAGCAGCCCCAGCATTTT. Residues: CASMGEGEQPQHF.